The T cell receptor beta chain under discussion was sequenced for a study of T cells in localized non-small cell lung cancer. The V and J ends lost 4 bases and 4 bases respectively, with 9 bases between them. Germline V gives CDR1 ENHRY, CDR2 SYGVKD. The CDR3 consists of 13 residues. Generated by immunoSEQ multiplex PCR, the TCRdb table keeps only in-frame clones and is missing some. The repertoire holds approximately 83,000 clones, with 88% as singletons. This specimen consisted of peripheral blood, obtained before any cancer treatment. The sequence was obtained from a woman aged 40 to 75 with stage I squamous cell lung carcinoma. The V call is TRBV10-3, the J call TRBJ2-3, with TRBD1 as a possible D gene (5 bases). CDR3 sequence: CAISAKGADTQYF. DNA for the CDR3: TGTGCCATCAGTGCAAAAGGGGCAGATACGCAGTATTTT.